The 23 T cell receptor beta chains below were found in one sample sequenced in a study of blood T cell repertoires in COVID-19. Assay: immunoSEQ multiplex PCR; the TCRdb copy retains only in-frame clones and omits some. Of hundreds of thousands of clones detected, 80% to 90% appear once; the ten largest clones hold approximately 4%. Sequences were obtained from PBMCs or T cells enriched from blood (not recorded which). All receptors derive from a man aged 30 to 45 with acute COVID-19.

The gene calls are TRBV18 and TRBJ1-3; D remains unclear. CDR1 is KGHSH, CDR2 LQKENI, per germline. The CDR3 is made up of 17 amino acids. Trimming took off 6 bases at V and 0 bases at J, with 18 bases between the two ends. Written as DNA, the CDR3 is TGTGCCAGCTCTCTCTACGACAACGCCATCTCTGGAAACACCATATATTTT. It codes for CASSLYDNAISGNTIYF. The entire variable domain, with the rest obtained from reference TRBV18 and TRBJ1-3, is as follows: NAGVMQNPRHLVRRRGQEARLRCSPMKGHSHVYWYRQLPEEGLKFMVYLQKENIIDESGMPKERFSAEFPKEGPSILRIQQVVRGDSAAYFCASSLYDNAISGNTIYFGEGSWLTVV.

The gene calls are TRBV5-8 and TRBJ1-4; no firm D call. The CDR3 consists of 15 residues. Germline V lookup: CDR1 SGHTS, CDR2 YDEGEE. Trimming took 0 bases from V and 7 from J, leaving 13 bases between them. The CDR3 sequence is CASSLESIRGEKLFF. Here the CDR3 DNA reads TGTGCCAGCAGCTTGGAATCTATCCGGGGTGAAAAACTGTTTTTT.

This sequence joins TRBV28 and TRBJ1-2, with a tentative D call TRBD1 (5 bases). Per the germline V gene, CDR1 is MDHEN and CDR2 is SYDVKM. This CDR3 comprises 12 residues. The germline V and J ends were trimmed by 4 bases and 6 bases, with 9 bases remaining between them. The CDR3 nucleotides read TGTGCCAGCAGTTCGGGGGTGGATGGCTACACCTTC. Translation: CASSSGVDGYTF.

The CDR3 protein is CASSPSGMSSYNEQFF. In DNA, the CDR3 is TGTGCCAGCAGCCCGAGCGGGATGAGCTCCTACAATGAGCAGTTCTTC. This rearrangement joins TRBV3-1 (or the pseudogene TRBV3-2) to TRBJ2-1; TRBD2 matches at 7 bases. From germline, CDR1 is LGHDT and CDR2 YNNKEL (reference sequence). Unmatched junction bases numbered 6, after V lost 4 bases and J lost 0 bases. The CDR3 runs to 16 residues.

J is TRBJ1-1 and V is TRBV9; 9 nucleotides align to TRBD1. J gave up 11 bases and V 3 bases, and 8 bases lay outside the gene matches. Germline V gives CDR1 SGDLS, CDR2 YYNGEE. The CDR3 is 13 residues long. The CDR3 bases are TGTGCCAGCAGCGCACAGGGGGCCCCTGGGGCTTTCTTT. This encodes CASSAQGAPGAFF. Full variable domain (remainder filled in from reference TRBV9 and TRBJ1-1): DSGVTQTPKHLITATGQRVTLRCSPRSGDLSVYWYQQSLDQGLQFLIQYYNGEERAKGNILERFSAQQFPDLHSELNLSSLELGDSALYFCASSAQGAPGAFFGQGTRLTVV.

This clone has just one count. V and J are TRBV5-8 and TRBJ2-7, with D unclear. The CDR3 runs to 13 residues. V was cut by 5 bases and J by 4 bases, with 13 bases left in between. CDR1 and CDR2 (germline): SGHTS, YDEGEE. CDR3 loop: CASRYEGDYEQYV. CDR3 DNA sequence: TGTGCCAGCAGGTACGAAGGAGATTACGAGCAGTACGTC.

This rearrangement joins TRBV19 to TRBJ1-2; 7 positions agree with TRBD1. Trimming at V came to 4 bases and at J to 6 bases, leaving 11 bases not matched to a gene. The CDR3 loop spans 15 amino acids. Germline V CDR1 and CDR2: LNHDA, SQIVND (reference sequence). The CDR3 loop is CASSRAGGRSHGYTF. CDR3 coding DNA: TGTGCCAGTAGTAGGGCAGGGGGTAGGAGTCATGGCTACACCTTC.

The chain couples TRBV19 to TRBJ1-2, with a weak D call TRBD1 (5 bases). The CDR3 is made up of 14 amino acids. The V end lost 4 bases, the J end lost 8 bases, and 17 bases lay between the germline ends. Germline V gives CDR1 LNHDA, CDR2 SQIVND (reference sequence). The CDR3, as DNA: TGTGCCAGTAGTAATCTTTGGGGAGGGGAAGGCTACACCTTC. It yields the protein CASSNLWGGEGYTF. Supplemented by reference TRBV19 and TRBJ1-2, the full variable domain reads DGGITQSPKYLFRKEGQNVTLSCEQNLNHDAMYWYRQDPGQGLRLIYYSQIVNDFQKGDIAEGYSVSREKKESFPLTVTSAQKNPTAFYLCASSNLWGGEGYTFGSGTRLTVV.

J is TRBJ2-4 and V is TRBV29-1, with 8 bases that match TRBD2. V was clipped by 4 bases and J by 8 bases; unmatched bases: 7. CDR1 and CDR2 (germline): SQVTM, ANQGSEA. The CDR3 extends over 13 amino acids. The CDR3 sequence: CSVGFSGKDIQYF. CDR3 in DNA: TGCAGCGTTGGTTTTAGCGGGAAGGACATTCAGTACTTC.

The chain has TRBV18 and TRBJ2-7, with 8 positions matching TRBD2. This CDR3 has 13 amino acids. The ends lost 3 bases at V and 5 bases at J; junction bases unmatched: 3. Germline loops: CDR1 KGHSH, CDR2 LQKENI. The DNA for the CDR3 is TGTGCCAGCTCACCGGCGACTAGCGACGAGCAGTACGTC. It is translated as CASSPATSDEQYV.

V usage is TRBV6-5 and J usage is TRBJ2-1, with 9 bases aligning to TRBD2. The junction had 8 bases not matched to a gene; V was cut back by 6 bases and J by 5 bases. Germline V gene sequence: CDR1 MNHEY, CDR2 SVGAGI. The CDR3 is 15 amino acids. This chain's CDR3 is CASSDAGGPHNEQFF. CDR3 sequence (DNA): TGTGCCAGCAGCGACGCGGGGGGGCCTCACAATGAGCAGTTCTTC.

CDR3 residues: CASSLAGLTEAFF. CDR3 DNA: TGTGCCAGCAGCTTAGCAGGACTCACTGAAGCTTTCTTT. The V gene is TRBV6-6, the J gene TRBJ1-1; D is unresolved. This CDR3 is 13 amino acids long. Germline assignment: CDR1 MNHNY and CDR2 SVGAGI (reference sequence). Trimming pared 6 bases from V and 4 bases from J, leaving 12 bases between.

This chain's CDR3 is CASSLVQQGREKLFF. CDR3 DNA sequence: TGTGCCAGCAGCTTAGTTCAGCAGGGAAGGGAAAAACTGTTTTTT. This sequence joins TRBV7-9 and TRBJ1-4, with D tentatively TRBD1 (5 bases). Trimming removed 1 base at V and 8 bases at J, with 14 bases between. This CDR3 contains 15 residues. CDR1 is SEHNR, CDR2 FQNEAQ, per germline (reference sequence). The entire variable domain, with the rest obtained from reference TRBV7-9 and TRBJ1-4, is as follows: DTGVSQNPRHKITKRGQNVTFRCDPISEHNRLYWYRQTLGQGPEFLTYFQNEAQLEKSRLLSDRFSAERPKGSFSTLEIQRTEQGDSAMYLCASSLVQQGREKLFFGSGTQLSVL.

J is TRBJ1-3 and V is TRBV24-1, with D hard to call. V lost 7 bases, J lost 1 base, and 7 bases lay in between. This CDR3 has 13 residues. Per germline, CDR1 KGHDR and CDR2 SFDVKD. The DNA of the CDR3 is TGTGCCACCAGCTTGTCTTCTGGAAACACCATATATTTT. The encoded protein is CATSLSSGNTIYF.

There are a few counts of this clone. CDR3 sequence reads: CASSHWTTKDTQYF. The DNA for the CDR3 is TGTGCCAGCAGCCATTGGACAACCAAAGATACGCAGTATTTT. The chain has TRBV14 and TRBJ2-3, with a tentative D call TRBD1 (5 bases). Germline V lookup: CDR1 SGHDN, CDR2 FVKESK. V was pared by 3 bases and J by 5 bases, with 12 bases between. The CDR3 covers 14 residues.

The chain employs TRBV7-6 and TRBJ2-2, with 8 bases matching TRBD2. This CDR3 contains 15 residues. CDR1 SGHVS and CDR2 FNYEAQ come from the germline V gene. V lost 6 bases to trimming and J lost 1 base; unmatched junction nucleotides: 4. This CDR3 is CASSSGGWNTGELFF. DNA for the CDR3: TGTGCCAGCAGTTCGGGGGGGTGGAACACCGGGGAGCTGTTTTTT.

V gene TRBV19 combines with J gene TRBJ1-1; the match to TRBD1 covers 9 bases. The CDR3 consists of 15 residues. The germline V gene encodes CDR1 LNHDA and CDR2 SQIVND (reference sequence). V lost 5 bases to trimming and J lost 6 bases; unmatched junction nucleotides: 10. CDR3 bases: TGTGCCAGTAGTCTCCGGGGAGGACAGGGGCCTGAAGCTTTCTTT. This codes for CASSLRGGQGPEAFF.

The rearrangement joins TRBV2 to TRBJ2-7; a possible D gene is TRBD1 (5 bases). The ends were cut back, 7 bases at V and 1 base at J, with 17 bases in the middle. Germline V gene sequence: CDR1 SNHLY, CDR2 FYNNEI. This CDR3 has 15 amino acids. The CDR3: CASMVDASGSYEQYV. Here the CDR3 DNA reads TGTGCCAGCATGGTGGATGCTTCAGGGTCCTACGAGCAGTACGTC.

The chain is built from TRBV6-1 and TRBJ2-2; D ambiguous. The CDR3 extends over 12 amino acids. Per germline, CDR1 MNHNS and CDR2 SASEGT. Trimming cost V 2 bases and J 7 bases, with 5 bases left between them. The CDR3 region has the DNA TGTGCCAGCAGTGAACCAATCGGGGAGCTGTTTTTT. It specifies CASSEPIGELFF.

The chain is built from TRBV19 and TRBJ1-2; 7 bases map to TRBD1. This CDR3 has 16 amino acids. CDR1 LNHDA and CDR2 SQIVND come from the germline V gene (reference sequence). Losses at the gene ends were 4 bases for V and 2 bases for J; bases not matched to a gene: 10. This CDR3 is CASSTQKTGRNYGYTF. For the CDR3, the DNA is TGTGCCAGTAGTACCCAAAAGACAGGGCGAAACTATGGCTACACCTTC.

The J gene is TRBJ1-1, the V gene TRBV4-3; D possibly corresponds to TRBD1 (5 bases). Germline values: CDR1 LGHNA, CDR2 YSLEER. Trimming cost V 4 bases and J 0 bases, with 18 bases left between them. The CDR3 extends over 17 amino acids. The CDR3 region is CASSRGRGMEMNTEAFF. DNA for the CDR3: TGCGCCAGCAGCCGAGGGAGGGGTATGGAGATGAACACTGAAGCTTTCTTT.

The rearrangement links TRBV6-2 or TRBV6-3 to TRBJ1-1; D ambiguous. In germline, CDR1 is MNHEY, CDR2 SVGEGT. Trimming shortened V by 2 bases and J by 5 bases, and 6 bases separated the two germline ends. The length of the CDR3 is 12 residues. CDR3 nucleotides: TGTGCCAGCAGTTACCGGGTTACTGAAGCTTTCTTT. It encodes CASSYRVTEAFF.

The chain employs TRBV4-1 and TRBJ1-2; D ambiguous. The germline CDR1 and CDR2 sequences are MGHRA and YSYEKL. Trimming removed 1 base at V and 5 bases at J, with 17 bases between. The CDR3 runs to 16 residues. CDR3 protein: CASSQVVRKRMYGYTF. CDR3 DNA: TGCGCCAGCAGCCAAGTTGTGAGAAAAAGAATGTATGGCTACACCTTC.